Included here is one T cell receptor beta chain sequence, with context. Germline-derived CDR1 and CDR2 are LGHDT and YNNKEL (reference sequence). V lost 4 bases and J lost 4, with 11 bases in between. The CDR3 sequence is 14 residues long. In the original analysis: Amplification of reference gene primers was used by the study to estimate nucleated cell counts. The protocol was immunoSEQ multiplex PCR, while the TCRdb copy is restricted to in-frame clones and leaves out a portion. V, J and clone size are taken as reported in that table, and D and trimming were inferred from the DNA itself. The repertoire includes 200,000 to 300,000 clones, approximately 86% of them detected once, and about 2% sits in the top ten. The sample belongs to a study of blood T cell repertoires in COVID-19. Across the study: Sites across the United States, Italy and Spain contributed samples from acute and convalescent COVID-19. The analysed material was cDNA or gDNA that came from T cells, B-cell-depleted T cells, or PBMCs.

Sequenced: peripheral blood. This TCR was sampled from a man aged 25 to 45 with active or convalescent COVID-19. The chain combines TRBV3-1 (or the pseudogene TRBV3-2) with TRBJ1-5; possibly TRBD1 for D (6 bases). DNA for the CDR3: TGTGCCAGCAGCCCTCGACAGGATAATCAGCCCCAGCATTTT. This encodes CASSPRQDNQPQHF.